Shown below are 21 T cell receptor beta chains from a single sample sequenced in a study of Graves' ophthalmopathy and Graves' hyperthyroidism. For repertoire sequencing, the TCR beta CDR3 regions were amplified from RNA transcripts. The workflow started with a first-round RT-PCR run with HTBI primers and then moved on to a second-round multiplex PCR. TCRdb used MiXCR to reprocess the multiplex PCR reads, holding one entry per CDR3 protein. The sample has about 210,000 distinct CDR3 sequences; roughly 27% are singletons. Sequencing used peripheral blood. These receptors were obtained from a man aged 50 to 60 with Graves' ophthalmopathy.

This clonotype was found many times. CDR3 sequence: CASTQPSPGPPNTGELFF. The CDR3 nucleotides are TGTGCCAGCACCCAGCCCTCACCGGGCCCTCCGAACACCGGGGAGCTGTTTTTT. The gene calls are TRBV25-1 and TRBJ2-2; D call uncertain. There are 18 residues in the CDR3. The germline gives CDR1 MGHDK, CDR2 SYGVNS. Trimming removed 7 bases from V and 0 bases from J, with 21 bases in between.

This clonotype was observed many times. The chain uses TRBV5-1 and TRBJ1-1; 7 bases agree with TRBD1. CDR3 length equals 16 residues. The germline CDR1 and CDR2 sequences are SGHRS and YFSETQ. The V and J ends lost 4 bases and 1 base, in that order; junction bases with no gene match: 10. DNA for the CDR3: TGCGCCAGCAGCCGAAGACCCGGGACAGAGAACACTGAAGCTTTCTTT. It encodes CASSRRPGTENTEAFF.

The sample holds many counts of this clonotype. V usage is TRBV19 and J usage is TRBJ1-5, with TRBD1 matching over 7 bases. Germline CDR1 and CDR2: LNHDA and SQIVND (reference sequence). V was clipped by 6 bases and J by 6 bases; unmatched bases: 5. The CDR3 consists of 13 residues. Here the CDR3 DNA reads TGTGCCAGTAGCGATACAGGGGTTCAGCCCCAGCATTTT. Translation gives CASSDTGVQPQHF.

Ten or more counts support this clonotype. V and J are TRBV12-3 or TRBV12-4 and TRBJ1-1; D call uncertain. CDR3 length: 15 residues. V was clipped by 0 bases and J by 5 bases, with 13 bases between them. The CDR3 coding sequence is TGTGCCAGCAGTTTAGCGGCGGGCTCTGGGACTGAAGCTTTCTTT. The encoded protein is CASSLAAGSGTEAFF.

This clonotype has at least ten counts. The CDR3 region has the DNA TGTGCCAGCAGTTTCCAAACAGGAGCACGGGGGAGTACTGAAGCTTTCTTT. It yields the protein CASSFQTGARGSTEAFF. The chain carries TRBV12-3 or TRBV12-4 and TRBJ1-1; the D gene is possibly TRBD1 (5 bases). The CDR3 length is 17 residues. V was cut by 3 bases and J by 5 bases, with 22 bases left in between.

This clonotype is a singleton in its sample. V and J are TRBV6-5 and TRBJ2-7; possibly TRBD1 for D (6 bases). This CDR3 is built from 14 residues. V was shortened by 0 bases and J by 5 bases, with 11 bases between the two germline ends. Germline lookup yields CDR1 MNHEY and CDR2 SVGAGI. CDR3 loop: CASSYSGTNNEQYF. For the CDR3, the DNA is TGTGCCAGCAGTTACTCCGGGACAAATAACGAGCAGTACTTC.

This clonotype appeared a few times. The chain recombines TRBV7-2 with TRBJ2-5; 7 bases match TRBD1. CDR1 and CDR2 (germline): SGHTA, FQGNSA. The CDR3 sequence is 13 residues long. J was trimmed by 5 bases and V by 5 bases; bases with no gene match: 5. Here the CDR3 DNA reads TGTGCCAGCAGCACTATGGACAGGGAGACCCAGTACTTC. Its translation: CASSTMDRETQYF.

This clonotype was observed many times. This CDR3 reads CASSLERQRERYEQYF. In nucleotides, the CDR3 is TGTGCCAGCAGCTTGGAGCGGCAGCGGGAGAGGTACGAGCAGTACTTC. V and J are TRBV5-8 and TRBJ2-7; TRBD2 matches at 8 bases. J lost 4 bases, V lost 0 bases, and 9 bases had no gene match. Per the germline V gene, CDR1 is SGHTS and CDR2 is YDEGEE. This CDR3 has 16 residues. Complete variable domain (other parts from reference TRBV5-8 and TRBJ2-7): EAGVTQSPTHLIKTRGQQATLRCSPISGHTSVYWYQQALGLGLQFLLWYDEGEERNRGNFPPRFSGRQFPNYSSELNVNALELEDSALYLCASSLERQRERYEQYFGPGTRLTVT.

This chain's CDR3 is CASMGGGDNQPQHF. The CDR3 DNA reads TGTGCCAGCATGGGGGGAGGCGACAATCAGCCCCAGCATTTT. The chain employs TRBV6-1 and TRBJ1-5; the D gene is possibly TRBD1 (5 bases). CDR3 length equals 14 residues. V was pared by 7 bases and J by 3 bases, with 13 bases between. The germline gives CDR1 MNHNS, CDR2 SASEGT.

This clonotype has a count of ten or more. The genes are TRBV7-6 and TRBJ2-2, with D perhaps given as TRBD1 or TRBD2 (5 bases each). The CDR3 has 15 residues. Trimming cost V 5 bases and J 9 bases, with 19 bases left between them. Germline loops: CDR1 SGHVS, CDR2 FNYEAQ. CDR3 region: CASSPPGRVRRELFF. DNA for the CDR3: TGTGCCAGCAGCCCCCCGGGGCGTGTCAGGAGGGAGCTGTTTTTT. Full variable domain (rest looked up from reference TRBV7-6 and TRBJ2-2): GAGVSQSPRYKVTKRGQDVALRCDPISGHVSLYWYRQALGQGPEFLTYFNYEAQQDKSGLPNDRFSAERPEGSISTLTIQRTEQRDSAMYRCASSPPGRVRRELFFGEGSRLTVL.

This clonotype was seen at least ten times. The rearrangement uses TRBV11-3 and TRBJ2-5; D gene unclear. Germline assignment: CDR1 SGHNT and CDR2 YENEEA. The CDR3 is 13 residues long. Trimming took off 0 bases at V and 5 bases at J, with 7 bases between the two ends. The CDR3 DNA sequence: TGTGCCAGCAGCTTAGACCCCGCGGAGACCCAGTACTTC. Translation gives CASSLDPAETQYF.

This clonotype was counted at least ten times. The V call is TRBV19, the J call TRBJ1-5; unclear D gene. The germline V and J ends were trimmed by 5 bases and 0 bases, with 5 bases remaining between them. From germline, CDR1 is LNHDA and CDR2 SQIVND (reference sequence). The CDR3 length is 13 residues. This chain's CDR3 is CASSPNSNQPQHF. The CDR3 bases are TGTGCCAGTAGTCCAAATAGCAATCAGCCCCAGCATTTT.

V and J are TRBV12-3 or TRBV12-4 and TRBJ2-2, with D tentatively TRBD2 (6 bases). Trimming removed 7 bases at V and 4 bases at J, with 13 bases between. The CDR3 extends over 14 amino acids. CDR3 nucleotides: TGTGCCAGCACTCCGACTAGTAGCACCGGGGAGCTGTTTTTT. Protein sequence: CASTPTSSTGELFF.

This clonotype has at least ten counts. The chain recombines TRBV7-2 with TRBJ1-3; no definite D call. The CDR3 runs to 15 residues. V was pared by 5 bases and J by 0 bases, with 11 bases between. Germline V gives CDR1 SGHTA, CDR2 FQGNSA. CDR3 coding DNA: TGTGCCAGCAGCCCTCCGGTGGACTCTGGAAACACCATATATTTT. Protein product: CASSPPVDSGNTIYF.

This clonotype came up many times. The chain has TRBV29-1 and TRBJ1-1, with D possibly matching TRBD1 (5 bases). Germline CDR1 is SQVTM and CDR2 is ANQGSEA. V shed 7 bases and J shed 5 bases, with 17 bases lying between them. The CDR3 loop spans 13 amino acids. CDR3: CSARDSAETEAFF. The CDR3 nucleotides are TGCAGCGCTAGGGACTCGGCAGAGACTGAAGCTTTCTTT.

The chain couples TRBV28 to TRBJ1-1; D remains ambiguous. The ends were cut back, 5 bases at V and 5 bases at J, with 15 bases in the middle. The germline V gene has CDR1 MDHEN and CDR2 SYDVKM. This CDR3 spans 14 amino acids. The CDR3 DNA reads TGTGCCAGCAGTGTTCTTTCGAGTCGGACTGAAGCTTTCTTT. Residues: CASSVLSSRTEAFF.

The rearrangement joins TRBV28 to TRBJ1-6; D is possibly TRBD1 (5 bases). The CDR3 has 16 residues. V was cut by 6 bases and J by 10 bases, with 22 bases left in between. Germline V CDR1 and CDR2: MDHEN, SYDVKM. The CDR3 DNA reads as TGTGCCAGCAGGTCGGCAGGGTCGCCGCTAGGGTCACCCCTCCACTTT. This gives the protein CASRSAGSPLGSPLHF.

This chain connects TRBV6-5 to TRBJ2-7; 10 bases line up with TRBD1. Losses at the gene ends were 4 bases for V and 2 bases for J; bases not matched to a gene: 8. This CDR3 has 16 residues. Germline-derived CDR1 and CDR2 are MNHEY and SVGAGI. The CDR3 here is CASSFLPGQGPYEQYF. The CDR3 region has the DNA TGTGCCAGCAGTTTTCTACCGGGACAGGGGCCCTACGAGCAGTACTTC.

In this sample, this clonotype turned up many times. Sequence at one end of the junction differs from germline and may be a read error. The J gene is TRBJ2-2, the V gene TRBV12-3 or TRBV12-4, with TRBD2 matching over 13 bases. This CDR3 contains 18 residues. CDR3 sequence (DNA): TGTGCCAGCAAACCGGGACTAGCGGGGCCGGCGAACACCGGGGAGCTTTTTTTT. Its protein is CASKPGLAGPANTGELFF.

This clonotype was found a few times. The chain has TRBV7-8 and TRBJ2-7; D gene unclear. V was pared by 4 bases and J by 2 bases, with 15 bases between. Germline CDR1 and CDR2: SGHVS and FQNEAQ. This CDR3 has 15 amino acids. CDR3 region: CASSYNAAPTYEQYF. DNA for the CDR3: TGTGCCAGCAGCTACAACGCTGCACCGACCTACGAGCAGTACTTC.

With regard to this clonotype: A junction boundary mismatches the germline segment, possibly from a read error. The chain joins TRBV7-9 to TRBJ2-7; D might be TRBD2 (5 bases). This CDR3 is built from 13 residues. Germline CDR1 reads SEHNR; CDR2 reads FQNEAQ (reference sequence). CDR3: CASSHPSDYEQNF. CDR3 DNA: TGTGCCAGCAGCCACCCCTCAGACTACGAGCAGAACTTC.